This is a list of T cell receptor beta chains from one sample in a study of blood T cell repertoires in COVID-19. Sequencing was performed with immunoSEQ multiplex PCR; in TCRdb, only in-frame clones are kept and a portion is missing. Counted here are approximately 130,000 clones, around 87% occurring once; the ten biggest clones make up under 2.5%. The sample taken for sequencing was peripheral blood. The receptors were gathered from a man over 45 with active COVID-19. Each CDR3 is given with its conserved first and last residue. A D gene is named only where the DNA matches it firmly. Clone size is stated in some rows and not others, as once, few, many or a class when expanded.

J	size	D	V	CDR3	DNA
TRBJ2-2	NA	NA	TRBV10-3	CAITGHRSNTGELFF	TGTGCCATCACGGGACACCGTTCGAACACCGGGGAGCTGTTTTTT
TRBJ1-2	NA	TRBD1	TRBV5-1	CASSYRDSIYGYTF	TGCGCCAGCAGTTACCGGGACAGTATCTATGGCTACACCTTC
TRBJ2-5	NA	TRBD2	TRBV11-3	CASSPSGEETQYF	TGTGCCAGCAGCCCTAGCGGGGAAGAGACCCAGTACTTC
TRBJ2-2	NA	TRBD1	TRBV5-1	CASSVDRVGNTGELFF	TGCGCCAGCAGCGTGGACAGGGTAGGGAACACCGGGGAGCTGTTTTTT
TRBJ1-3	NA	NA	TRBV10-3	CAISESGGLSGNTIYF	TGTGCCATCAGTGAGTCGGGGGGACTATCTGGAAACACCATATATTTT
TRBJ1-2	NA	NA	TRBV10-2	CASSESPGALSGYTF	TGCGCCAGCAGTGAGTCGCCGGGAGCCCTTTCTGGCTACACCTTC
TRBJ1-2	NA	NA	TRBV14	CASSQDLVRGYTF	TGTGCCAGCAGCCAAGATCTTGTCAGGGGCTACACCTTC
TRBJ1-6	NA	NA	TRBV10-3	CAISDGQTYNSPLHF	TGTGCCATCAGTGACGGACAGACTTATAATTCACCCCTCCACTTT
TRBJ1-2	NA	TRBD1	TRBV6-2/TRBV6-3	CASSYGRQGGRNYGYTF	TGTGCCAGCAGTTACGGGCGACAGGGGGGAAGGAACTATGGCTACACCTTC
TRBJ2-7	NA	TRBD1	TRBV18	CASSPTGGYEQYF	TGTGCCAGCTCACCAACAGGGGGCTACGAGCAGTACTTC
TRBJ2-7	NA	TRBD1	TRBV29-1	CSVEIGTGVTYEQYF	TGCAGCGTAGAAATTGGGACAGGGGTAACCTACGAGCAGTACTTC
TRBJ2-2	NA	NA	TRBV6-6	CASSYDSPRTGELFF	TGTGCCAGCAGTTACGATTCCCCTAGGACCGGGGAGCTGTTTTTT
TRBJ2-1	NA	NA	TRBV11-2	CASSFNPGKSSNEQFF	TGTGCCAGCAGCTTTAACCCAGGGAAGAGTAGTAATGAGCAGTTCTTC
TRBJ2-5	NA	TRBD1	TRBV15	CATSTATGTGQETQYF	TGTGCCACCAGCACAGCGACCGGGACAGGGCAAGAGACCCAGTACTTC
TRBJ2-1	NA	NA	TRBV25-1	CASSESVMEQFF	TGTGCCAGCAGTGAGTCCGTAATGGAGCAGTTCTTC
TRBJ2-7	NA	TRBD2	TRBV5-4	CASSLGSGGSSYEQYF	TGTGCCAGCAGCTTGGGAAGCGGGGGGTCCTCCTACGAGCAGTACTTC
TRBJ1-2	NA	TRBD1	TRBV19	CASSPGTGLNYGYTF	TGTGCCAGTAGTCCCGGGACAGGGCTAAACTATGGCTACACCTTC
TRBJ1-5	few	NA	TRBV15	CATVAGINQPQHF	TGTGCCACGGTAGCAGGGATCAATCAGCCCCAGCATTTT
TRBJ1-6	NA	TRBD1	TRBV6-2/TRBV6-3	CASSLPGQGVPLHF	TGTGCCAGCAGCTTACCGGGACAGGGAGTCCCCCTCCACTTT
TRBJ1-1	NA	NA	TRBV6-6	CASSYTGIEAFF	TGTGCCAGCAGTTACACAGGGATTGAAGCTTTCTTT
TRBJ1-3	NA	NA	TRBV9	CASSVAERASGNTIYF	TGTGCCAGCAGCGTAGCTGAGAGGGCTTCTGGAAACACCATATATTTT
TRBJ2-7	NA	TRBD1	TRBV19	CASSITLGQAYEQYF	TGTGCCAGTAGTATAACTCTGGGACAGGCCTACGAGCAGTACTTC